This TCR beta chain appears in the sequencing data of a study of blood T cell repertoires in COVID-19. Germline CDR1 reads PRHDT; CDR2 reads FYEKMQ (reference sequence). V lost 8 bases, J lost 0 bases, and 18 bases stayed unmatched. The CDR3 is 18 amino acids. Here immunoSEQ multiplex PCR was the method, and the copy in TCRdb shows in-frame clones only, minus some. The profile shows 250,000 or so clones, over 80% of them singletons. This receptor was obtained from a woman in her 30s with acute COVID-19. What was sequenced was PBMCs or T cells enriched from blood (not recorded which). The rearrangement joins TRBV13 to TRBJ1-1; 7 bases are a match to TRBD1. CDR3: CASSPPPEAGQVNTEAFF. The CDR3 DNA reads as TGTGCCAGCTCACCACCCCCCGAAGCCGGACAGGTGAACACTGAAGCTTTCTTT.